This T cell receptor beta chain derives from a study of T cells after posttransplantation cyclophosphamide. Study findings and constraints: Tissue-infiltrating T cells from skin or gut overlapped little with blood T cells.

From germline, CDR1 is LNHDA and CDR2 SQIVND (reference sequence). V lost 1 base and J 4 bases, leaving 13 bases between the germline ends. This CDR3 is 15 amino acids long. Treatment was busulfan-fludarabine conditioning, a marrow graft, and cyclophosphamide on days +3 and +4. Of note for this clone: What it recognizes is unknown.

The protocol was immunoSEQ multiplex PCR, while the TCRdb copy is restricted to in-frame clones and leaves out a portion. This sample has 3,500 or so clones; 70% to 80% occur once, and the top ten carry around 8.5%. The chain joins TRBV19 to TRBJ1-1, with no clear D. The specimen comprised PBMCs, sampled 188 days after allogeneic stem cell transplant with posttransplant cyclophosphamide. The TCR was taken from a male patient between 60 and 69 years old who received an allogeneic stem cell transplant from a related donor and was CMV-positive. A share of the T cells may be of graft donor origin. The CDR3 sequence: CASSIGATTGTEAFF. CDR3 bases: TGTGCCAGTAGTATAGGGGCCACGACCGGCACTGAAGCTTTCTTT.